The 30 T cell receptor beta chains reported below all come from one sample, sequenced in a study of a mutant IDH1 vaccine in newly diagnosed glioma (dated by TCRdb to 2020 to 2023). This sample's time point label indicates: baseline, week 1 (first vaccination visit). The sample's treatment or condition label is to be understood as: pre-vaccination baseline after standard-of-care therapy. Library creation used the immunoSEQ multiplex PCR assay. TCRdb re-hosts the immuneACCESS table, in-frame sequences only. Its copies lack some clones; in the studies checked, an unresolved V gene accounts for under half of them, and the cause for the rest is not known. This sample holds over 45,000 clones; around 92% were observed only once. The ten biggest clones cover approximately 2.4% of the sample. The sequencing here drew on PBMCs, taken from a glioma patient treated with radiotherapy, temozolomide or both. These receptors were collected from a man aged 50 to 59 with glioma.

The chain uses TRBV5-1 and TRBJ2-5, with 9 positions matching TRBD2. The germline V gene has CDR1 SGHRS and CDR2 YFSETQ. There are 14 residues in the CDR3. The ends lost 3 bases at V and 5 bases at J; junction bases unmatched: 5. CDR3 DNA: TGCGCCAGCAGCTCGGCGGGGGGGGGTGAGACCCAGTACTTC. Translating it yields CASSSAGGGETQYF.

The chain joins TRBV28 to TRBJ1-4; D remains unclear. With 5 bases removed from V and 8 bases from J, the gap between germline ends came to 12 bases. Germline CDR1 and CDR2: MDHEN and SYDVKM. The CDR3 length is 13 residues. The CDR3 sequence: CASSPAGREKLFF. DNA for the CDR3: TGTGCCAGCAGTCCGGCAGGAAGGGAAAAACTGTTTTTT.

This clone was counted a few times. DNA of the CDR3: TGTGCCAGTGGGAGAGAAGCTTTCTTT. Translation gives CASGREAFF. The chain uses TRBV30 and TRBJ1-1; D is ambiguous. CDR1 GTSNPN and CDR2 SVGIG come from the germline V gene (reference sequence). The CDR3 has 9 residues. V lost 8 bases, J lost 8 bases, and 9 bases lay in between.

The gene calls are TRBV4-3 and TRBJ2-7; TRBD1 agrees at 11 bases. The CDR3 runs to 15 residues. After removal of 4 bases from V and 0 bases from J, the junction contained 2 bases not matched to a gene. Germline loops: CDR1 LGHNA, CDR2 YSLEER. This chain's CDR3 is CASSLGTGGSYEQYF. For the CDR3, the DNA is TGCGCCAGCAGCCTTGGGACAGGGGGCTCCTACGAGCAGTACTTC.

The V call is TRBV7-9, the J call TRBJ1-2; possibly TRBD1 for D (5 bases). The CDR3 totals 13 residues. Trimming removed 4 bases from V and 4 bases from J, with 10 bases in between. CDR1 SEHNR and CDR2 FQNEAQ come from the germline V gene (reference sequence). CDR3: CASSSTGVYGYTF. The CDR3 DNA is TGTGCCAGCAGCTCGACGGGGGTCTATGGCTACACCTTC.

The rearrangement uses TRBV23-1 and TRBJ1-1; D unclear. TRBV23-1 is labeled an ORF, and its function is uncertain. This CDR3 is built from 16 residues. V lost 2 bases and J 4 bases, leaving 17 bases between the germline ends. The CDR3 DNA follows: TGCGCCAGCAGTCAAGGTGTATGGGGAAACTTCACTGAAGCTTTCTTT. Translated: CASSQGVWGNFTEAFF.

The genes are TRBV4-3 and TRBJ1-5, with TRBD1 matching 7 bases. The V gene's germline CDR1 is LGHNA and CDR2 YSLEER. The CDR3 is 17 residues long. V trimming: 0 bases; J trimming: 5 bases; junction bases outside the gene matches: 10. For the CDR3, the DNA is TGCGCCAGCAGCCAAGAAACGCGGAGGGGGCTTGATCAGCCCCAGCATTTT. Amino acids: CASSQETRRGLDQPQHF.

The chain links TRBV27 to TRBJ2-7; TRBD1 agrees at 9 bases. Trimming at V came to 4 bases and at J to 3 bases, leaving 4 bases not matched to a gene. The germline V gene has CDR1 MNHEY and CDR2 SMNVEV (reference sequence). The CDR3 is 14 amino acids. DNA of the CDR3: TGTGCCAGCAGTTCCGGGACAGGGAACTACGAGCAGTACTTC. Protein sequence: CASSSGTGNYEQYF.

The genes are TRBV4-3 and TRBJ2-1; D is unclear. The V gene lost 1 base and the J gene lost 4 bases, with 14 bases spanning the gap. Per germline, CDR1 LGHNA and CDR2 YSLEER. The CDR3 spans 16 residues. This CDR3 reads CASSQGAADPYNEQFF. The CDR3 DNA follows: TGCGCCAGCAGCCAAGGGGCTGCGGATCCATACAATGAGCAGTTCTTC.

This chain links TRBV4-3 with TRBJ1-6; 7 bases match TRBD1. V gave up 3 bases and J gave up 10 bases; unmatched junction bases: 9. The CDR3 has 15 amino acids. Germline values: CDR1 LGHNA, CDR2 YSLEER. In DNA form, the CDR3 reads TGCGCCAGCAGCCACACGGGGGACAGTGGCTCACCCCTCCACTTT. It specifies CASSHTGDSGSPLHF.

This rearrangement joins TRBV29-1 to TRBJ2-7, with D perhaps matching TRBD1 or TRBD2 (7 bases each). Trimming left V 6 bases short and J 5 bases short, with 17 bases between. Germline assignment: CDR1 SQVTM and CDR2 ANQGSEA. This CDR3 region has 13 residues. As DNA, the CDR3 is TGCAGCGTACACTCAGGGGGGGGACACGAGCAGTACTTC. Translation gives CSVHSGGGHEQYF.

In the case of this clone: An end of the junction differs from the germline gene, which may be a read error. The J gene is TRBJ1-2, the V gene TRBV7-9; possibly TRBD1 for D (6 bases). The CDR3 extends over 11 amino acids. CDR1 SEHNR and CDR2 FQNEAQ come from the germline V gene (reference sequence). CDR3 bases: TGTGCCAGCAGCTTAGCGGACAGACACCGCTTC. Translating it yields CASSLADRHRF.

J is TRBJ2-7 and V is TRBV6-1, with 10 bases that match TRBD1. The V segment lost 8 bases and the J segment 4 bases; nucleotides outside the gene matches: 11. The CDR3 extends over 15 amino acids. Germline-derived CDR1 and CDR2 are MNHNS and SASEGT. CDR3 nucleotides: TGTGCCAGCTCCGGAGCGACAGGGGGCGCTTACGAGCAGTACTTC. This translates into CASSGATGGAYEQYF.

V and J are TRBV7-9 and TRBJ2-6; D unclear. CDR3 length: 16 amino acids. Germline assignment: CDR1 SEHNR and CDR2 FQNEAQ (reference sequence). V was clipped by 1 base and J by 4 bases, with 11 bases between them. Written as DNA, the CDR3 is TGTGCCAGCAGCTTAGGTCGGGCTGTAGGGGCCAACGTCCTGACTTTC. It is translated as CASSLGRAVGANVLTF.

The chain uses TRBV27 and TRBJ2-5, with D maybe TRBD1 (6 bases). The V gene lost 5 bases and the J gene lost 2 bases, with 12 bases spanning the gap. The CDR3 is 14 residues long. Germline V gives CDR1 MNHEY, CDR2 SMNVEV (reference sequence). The CDR3 loop reads CASSPQGFQETQYF. In DNA, the CDR3 is TGTGCCAGCAGTCCACAGGGATTTCAAGAGACCCAGTACTTC.

J is TRBJ2-2 and V is TRBV2, with D tentatively TRBD1 or TRBD2 (5 bases each). The V end lost 4 bases, the J end lost 3 bases, and 12 bases lay between the germline ends. This CDR3 is 15 amino acids long. The germline V gene encodes CDR1 SNHLY and CDR2 FYNNEI. Written as DNA, the CDR3 is TGTGCCAGCAGTGTGGGACGGCTCGACACCGGGGAGCTGTTTTTT. Residues: CASSVGRLDTGELFF.

The genes are TRBV11-3 and TRBJ1-5; D gene ambiguous. CDR3 length: 12 residues. Germline V gives CDR1 SGHNT, CDR2 YENEEA. Trimming removed 5 bases at V and 5 bases at J, with 7 bases between. CDR3 amino acids: CASSHVDQPQHF. In DNA, the CDR3 is TGTGCCAGCAGCCACGTAGATCAGCCCCAGCATTTT.

The V call is TRBV7-9, the J call TRBJ1-2; 9 nucleotides align to TRBD1. The CDR3 covers 13 residues. After removal of 4 bases from V and 7 bases from J, the junction contained 4 bases not matched to a gene. In germline, CDR1 is SEHNR, CDR2 FQNEAQ (reference sequence). The DNA for the CDR3 is TGTGCCAGCAGCTGGGGACAGGGTCGTGGCTACACCTTC. It is translated as CASSWGQGRGYTF.

V gene TRBV5-1 combines with J gene TRBJ2-1, with D perhaps matching TRBD1 (6 bases). Germline V CDR1 and CDR2: SGHRS, YFSETQ. The CDR3 loop spans 16 amino acids. The V end lost 0 bases, the J end lost 3 bases, and 13 bases lay between the germline ends. The CDR3 protein is CASSLARQVGYNEQFF. The CDR3 bases are TGCGCCAGCAGCTTGGCCCGACAGGTAGGCTACAATGAGCAGTTCTTC.

The CDR3 DNA reads as TGTGCCAGCAGTTTTGGGACTAGCGGGGGGCGGAACTCCTACGAGCAGTACTTC. Its protein product is CASSFGTSGGRNSYEQYF. The gene calls are TRBV27 and TRBJ2-7; 15 bases are a match to TRBD2. Germline assignment: CDR1 MNHEY and CDR2 SMNVEV (reference sequence). The V segment lost 3 bases and the J segment 0 bases; nucleotides outside the gene matches: 6. This CDR3 region has 18 residues.

This clone was seen only once. The V call is TRBV21-1, the J call TRBJ1-5; the table calls TRBD1, which could not be checked here. TRBV21-1 is a pseudogene. The CDR3 covers 16 residues. CDR3 loop: CASRNRGRWGNQPQHF. CDR3 coding DNA: TGTGCCAGCAGAAACAGGGGTAGGTGGGGCAATCAGCCCCAGCATTTT.

The chain combines TRBV15 with TRBJ1-1, with D perhaps matching TRBD1 (5 bases). This CDR3 contains 15 residues. Trimming removed 6 bases at V and 3 bases at J, with 17 bases between. Germline V gene lookup returns CDR1 LNHNV and CDR2 YYDKDF (reference sequence). The CDR3 is CATSNRGAGYTEAFF. CDR3 sequence (DNA): TGTGCCACCAGTAACCGCGGGGCAGGGTACACTGAAGCTTTCTTT.

The rearrangement links TRBV15 to TRBJ1-4; a weak D match, TRBD1 (5 bases). Trimming cost V 2 bases and J 7 bases, with 11 bases left between them. The CDR3 has 14 amino acids. In germline, CDR1 is LNHNV, CDR2 YYDKDF (reference sequence). CDR3 sequence (DNA): TGTGCCACCAGCAGACAGGGAGGAGGTGAAAAACTGTTTTTT. It codes for CATSRQGGGEKLFF. The variable domain in full, with the rest retrieved from reference TRBV15 and TRBJ1-4, is DAMVIQNPRYQVTQFGKPVTLSCSQTLNHNVMYWYQQKSSQAPKLLFHYYDKDFNNEADTPDNFQSRRPNTSFCFLDIRSPGLGDTAMYLCATSRQGGGEKLFFGSGTQLSVL.

This clone was observed once. The rearrangement joins TRBV11-2 to TRBJ2-7; TRBD1 is a possible D gene (5 bases). V shed 1 base and J shed 2 bases, with 12 bases lying between them. From germline, CDR1 is SGHAT and CDR2 FQNNGV. The CDR3 is made up of 15 amino acids. The CDR3 region has the DNA TGTGCCAGCAGCTTAGCCCCCCTACAGGCCTACGAGCAGTACTTC. Encoded protein: CASSLAPLQAYEQYF. The whole variable domain, remainder taken from reference TRBV11-2 and TRBJ2-7, is EAGVAQSPRYKIIEKRQSVAFWCNPISGHATLYWYQQILGQGPKLLIQFQNNGVVDDSQLPKDRFSAERLKGVDSTLKIQPAKLEDSAVYLCASSLAPLQAYEQYFGPGTRLTVT.

This rearrangement joins TRBV25-1 to TRBJ2-5; either TRBD1 or TRBD2 may fit D (5 bases each). With the DNA end fitting TRBJ2-7 better, the J assignment may be wrong. The germline CDR1 and CDR2 sequences are MGHDK and SYGVNS. This CDR3 contains 15 residues. This CDR3 is CASRSPGQLSDEQYF. The CDR3 bases are TGTGCCAGCAGGAGCCCGGGGCAGCTGAGCGACGAGCAGTACTTC.

The chain links TRBV6-5 to TRBJ1-1; a weak D match, TRBD1 (5 bases). The CDR3 consists of 14 residues. Germline values: CDR1 MNHEY, CDR2 SVGAGI. Between the trimmed V and J ends, which lost 2 bases and 1 base, there was a span of 8 bases. The CDR3 nucleotides read TGTGCCAGCAGTTACGGGGCAGCGAACACTGAAGCTTTCTTT. As protein: CASSYGAANTEAFF.

CDR3 nucleotides: TGTGCCAGCTCCCTAGCCGGGACAGGGGCCTACAATGAGCAGTTCTTC. Its protein is CASSLAGTGAYNEQFF. The chain combines TRBV5-8 with TRBJ2-1, with TRBD1 matching over 10 bases. The germline gives CDR1 SGHTS, CDR2 YDEGEE. Germline trimming cut 7 bases from V and 2 bases from J; bases unmatched to any gene: 9. The CDR3 spans 16 residues.

The chain recombines TRBV2 with TRBJ1-2, with unresolved D. Between the trimmed V and J ends, which lost 8 bases and 0 bases, there was a span of 10 bases. Germline lookup yields CDR1 SNHLY and CDR2 FYNNEI. The CDR3 spans 13 residues. CDR3 bases: TGTGCCAGCCGTCAGGAGCCTAACTATGGCTACACCTTC. This sequence encodes CASRQEPNYGYTF.

The gene calls are TRBV5-1 and TRBJ2-7; 9 bases are shared with TRBD1. Trimming cost V 5 bases and J 3 bases; bases outside gene matches: 6. Germline loops: CDR1 SGHRS, CDR2 YFSETQ. This CDR3 contains 14 residues. The CDR3 is CASSSGTGNYEQYF. The CDR3, as DNA: TGCGCCAGCAGTTCCGGGACAGGGAACTACGAGCAGTACTTC.

V and J are TRBV6-5 and TRBJ1-1; D is possibly TRBD1 (5 bases). The length of the CDR3 is 11 residues. Between the trimmed V and J ends, which lost 5 bases and 12 bases, there was a span of 13 bases. Germline CDR1 MNHEY, CDR2 SVGAGI. In DNA form, the CDR3 reads TGTGCCAGCAGTGTTCAGGGAATGTCTTTCTTT. Translating gives CASSVQGMSFF.